The sequence of this TCR beta chain was determined in a study of T cells in localized non-small cell lung cancer. Findings and caveats of the study: For the top 100 tumor clones, a median roughly 56 also appeared in adjacent lung. Peak T cell clonality was found in uninvolved adjacent lung, exceeding tumor.

This clone showed up just a few times. What it binds is unknown. Libraries were prepared by immunoSEQ multiplex PCR; TCRdb keeps only in-frame clonotypes and omits some of them. Of 35,000 or so clones in the sample, around 85% were seen once. V lost 10 bases, J lost 6 bases, and 16 bases lay in between. The length of the CDR3 is 14 residues. From germline, CDR1 is MDHEN and CDR2 SYDVKM. This chain connects TRBV28 to TRBJ1-6, with a possible D match to TRBD1 (6 bases). The receptor's source is a woman aged 35 to 70 with stage I lung adenocarcinoma. Sequencing was performed on peripheral blood, taken before any cancer treatment. CDR3 coding DNA: TGTGCCACCCAGGGGCTTAGGGTTAATTCACCCCTCCACTTT. Its protein product is CATQGLRVNSPLHF. Full variable domain (outside the CDR3, taken from reference TRBV28 and TRBJ1-6): DVKVTQSSRYLVKRTGEKVFLECVQDMDHENMFWYRQDPGLGLRLIYFSYDVKMKEKGDIPEGYSVSREKKERFSLILESASTNQTSMYLCATQGLRVNSPLHFGNGTRLTVT.